This passage covers 25 T cell receptor beta chains from one sample sequenced in a study of identifying expanded T cells in peripheral blood. The protocol was immunoSEQ multiplex PCR, while the TCRdb copy is restricted to in-frame clones and leaves out a portion. The data contain 81,000 or so clones, 84% of them seen just once; the ten biggest clones take up roughly 21%. Sequencing was performed on blood. These receptor sequences come from a person aged 18 to 70 in good health.

Points on this clone: A read error may produce the germline difference seen at one junction end. The V and J genes are TRBV7-7 and TRBJ2-1; 8 positions match TRBD2. The CDR3 is 13 amino acids. In germline, CDR1 is SSHAT, CDR2 FNYEAQ (reference sequence). CDR3 in amino acids: CASSLSGSDEQFF. CDR3 DNA sequence: TGTGCTAGCAGCTTAAGCGGGAGCGATGAGCAGTTCTTC.

This rearrangement joins TRBV6-6 to TRBJ1-3; D may be TRBD1 (5 bases). The CDR3 spans 15 residues. Trimming pared 2 bases from V and 0 bases from J, leaving 8 bases between. Germline CDR1 MNHNY, CDR2 SVGAGI (reference sequence). CDR3: CASSYGAHSGNTIYF. The CDR3 coding sequence is TGTGCCAGCAGTTACGGGGCACACTCTGGAAACACCATATATTTT.

The chain is built from TRBV2 and TRBJ1-1, with D hard to call. V shed 10 bases and J shed 0 bases, with 12 bases lying between them. The CDR3 is 13 amino acids. Germline V gene data show CDR1 as SNHLY and CDR2 as FYNNEI. CDR3 nucleotide sequence: TGTGCCAAAAGGGTGGGTATGAACACTGAAGCTTTCTTT. This sequence encodes CAKRVGMNTEAFF.

The V call is TRBV7-6, the J call TRBJ2-7; a possible D gene is TRBD1 (5 bases). CDR1 and CDR2 from the germline V gene are SGHVS and FNYEAQ. Trimming pared 5 bases from V and 3 bases from J, leaving 14 bases between. This CDR3 contains 14 residues. CDR3 coding DNA: TGTGCCAGCAGCACGCTTGGGCAGGGCTACGAGCAGTACTTC. This sequence encodes CASSTLGQGYEQYF.

The chain carries TRBV7-2 and TRBJ2-7; 16 positions agree with TRBD2. The CDR3 contains 17 residues. Germline V gene sequence: CDR1 SGHTA, CDR2 FQGNSA. V trimming: 1 base; J trimming: 9 bases; junction bases outside the gene matches: 9. Here the CDR3 reads CASSLEGGLAGGPRQYF. The CDR3 nucleotides read TGTGCCAGCAGCTTAGAGGGGGGACTAGCGGGAGGGCCAAGGCAGTACTTC.

V usage is TRBV29-1 and J usage is TRBJ1-1, with a weak D call TRBD1 (5 bases). V lost 6 bases to trimming and J lost 1 base, with 18 bases between them. Germline loops: CDR1 SQVTM, CDR2 ANQGSEA. This CDR3 has 15 residues. CDR3 region: CSVSRDHSQNTEAFF. In DNA form, the CDR3 reads TGCAGCGTGTCCAGGGACCACTCACAGAACACTGAAGCTTTCTTT.

Comment on this clone: Other nucleotide sequences in the sample specify the same CDR3. This chain links TRBV15 with TRBJ2-5; D not certain. Trimming removed 5 bases from V and 5 bases from J, with 9 bases in between. There are 12 residues in the CDR3. Germline V gives CDR1 LNHNV, CDR2 YYDKDF (reference sequence). The CDR3 DNA sequence: TGTGCCACCAGCCGCGGTTTGGAGACCCAGTACTTC. Translated, it gives CATSRGLETQYF.

The chain uses TRBV15 and TRBJ1-2; D is unclear. Germline lookup yields CDR1 LNHNV and CDR2 YYDKDF (reference sequence). The CDR3 loop spans 13 amino acids. Trimming removed 5 bases at V and 1 base at J, with 8 bases between. CDR3 in DNA: TGTGCCACCAGCGAGGGAGTTAACTATGGCTACACCTTC. Its translation: CATSEGVNYGYTF.

This chain links TRBV6-5 with TRBJ2-5, with TRBD1 as a possible D gene (6 bases). The CDR3 spans 13 residues. V lost 6 bases to trimming and J lost 5 bases, with 13 bases between them. Germline CDR1 MNHEY, CDR2 SVGAGI. The CDR3 coding sequence is TGTGCCAGCAGAATGACAGGACGGGAGACCCAGTACTTC. The encoded protein is CASRMTGRETQYF.

For the CDR3, the DNA is TGCGCCAGCAGCGGGACAGGGAGATTGACTGGGGCCAACGTCCTGACTTTC. Encoded protein: CASSGTGRLTGANVLTF. The chain links TRBV4-1 to TRBJ2-6; 9 bases fit TRBD1. The CDR3 sequence is 17 residues long. Losses at the gene ends were 5 bases for V and 2 bases for J; bases not matched to a gene: 7. Germline loops: CDR1 MGHRA, CDR2 YSYEKL.

This clone was counted between two and nine times. J is TRBJ2-4 and V is TRBV19; the D gene is possibly TRBD1 (5 bases). Germline loops: CDR1 LNHDA, CDR2 SQIVND (reference sequence). The CDR3 is 13 amino acids. V dropped 4 bases and J dropped 6 bases, with 10 bases sitting between them. The CDR3 coding sequence is TGTGCCAGTAGTACCAGGGTGGGAAACATTCAGTACTTC. Its protein is CASSTRVGNIQYF. Full variable domain (rest looked up from reference TRBV19 and TRBJ2-4): DGGITQSPKYLFRKEGQNVTLSCEQNLNHDAMYWYRQDPGQGLRLIYYSQIVNDFQKGDIAEGYSVSREKKESFPLTVTSAQKNPTAFYLCASSTRVGNIQYFGAGTRLSVL.

This rearrangement joins TRBV18 to TRBJ1-2, with D maybe TRBD1 (5 bases). Looked up from germline, CDR1 is KGHSH and CDR2 is LQKENI. V was shortened by 2 bases and J by 11 bases, with 18 bases between the two germline ends. The CDR3 length is 14 residues. CDR3 DNA: TGTGCCAGCTCACCAAGCGGGACTTCTATGGGGTACACCTTC. Translating it yields CASSPSGTSMGYTF.

The rearrangement links TRBV7-9 to TRBJ2-7; 8 bases fit TRBD2. In germline, CDR1 is SEHNR, CDR2 FQNEAQ (reference sequence). The trim removed 6 bases at V and 0 bases at J, leaving 7 bases unmatched. CDR3 size: 15 residues. As DNA, the CDR3 is TGTGCCAGCAGTTCTCGAAGCGGGAGCTCCTACGAGCAGTACTTC. This encodes CASSSRSGSSYEQYF.

This chain joins TRBV27 and TRBJ2-7, with 9 bases lining up with TRBD1. CDR1 MNHEY and CDR2 SMNVEV come from the germline V gene (reference sequence). V dropped 10 bases and J dropped 4; count of bases not matched to a gene: 14. CDR3 length: 15 residues. The CDR3 spells CATLSLGQGQYEQYF. CDR3 DNA: TGTGCCACCCTTTCTTTGGGACAGGGACAATACGAGCAGTACTTC.

This clone has a single count. This rearrangement joins TRBV5-1 to TRBJ1-2; perhaps TRBD1 as D (5 bases). The V end lost 3 bases, the J end lost 4 bases, and 16 bases lay between the germline ends. CDR1 is SGHRS and CDR2 is YFSETQ in the germline V gene. CDR3 length: 15 amino acids. The CDR3 region is CASSYSQGGVYGYTF. The CDR3 DNA sequence: TGCGCCAGCAGCTACTCCCAGGGAGGGGTCTATGGCTACACCTTC.

The V gene is TRBV18, the J gene TRBJ2-2; 7 bases fit TRBD2. V lost 6 bases, J lost 1 base, and 5 bases stayed unmatched. This CDR3 contains 15 residues. Germline lookup yields CDR1 KGHSH and CDR2 LQKENI. The chain's CDR3 is CASSGGLVNTGELFF. The CDR3 bases are TGTGCCAGCTCCGGAGGACTAGTGAACACCGGGGAGCTGTTTTTT.

The V gene is TRBV6-1, the J gene TRBJ2-7; tentatively, D is TRBD1 (6 bases). The CDR3 is made up of 14 amino acids. V was cut by 3 bases and J by 0 bases, with 9 bases left in between. The germline V gene encodes CDR1 MNHNS and CDR2 SASEGT. CDR3 in DNA: TGTGCCAGCAGTGACCACAGGGCCTCCTACGAGCAGTACTTC. Translation: CASSDHRASYEQYF.

This chain uses TRBV28 with TRBJ2-1; D may be TRBD1 (7 bases). Germline V gene sequence: CDR1 MDHEN, CDR2 SYDVKM. The V and J ends lost 3 bases and 10 bases respectively, with 19 bases between them. The CDR3 sequence is 15 residues long. DNA of the CDR3: TGTGCCAGCAGTTTTGTGGGAGGTACCAGGGGGGAGCAGTTCTTC. It yields the protein CASSFVGGTRGEQFF.

This clone was found once. J is TRBJ1-2 and V is TRBV28, with 8 nucleotides matching TRBD1. CDR3 size: 16 residues. V was clipped by 1 base and J by 3 bases; unmatched bases: 7. CDR1 and CDR2 (germline): MDHEN, SYDVKM. The CDR3 loop reads CASSLYSGGQDYGYTF. The CDR3 nucleotides are TGTGCCAGCAGTTTATATTCAGGGGGCCAGGACTATGGCTACACCTTC.

This chain links TRBV7-2 with TRBJ2-5; D possibly corresponds to TRBD2 (7 bases). The CDR3 is 15 residues long. Trimming left V 2 bases short and J 3 bases short, with 13 bases between. Germline V gene lookup returns CDR1 SGHTA and CDR2 FQGNSA. The CDR3 reads CASSLNRGREETQYF. As DNA, the CDR3 is TGTGCCAGCAGCTTAAATAGGGGGAGGGAAGAGACCCAGTACTTC.

V and J are TRBV7-2 and TRBJ2-7, with D unclear. The CDR3 runs 15 residues. Germline values: CDR1 SGHTA, CDR2 FQGNSA. V was clipped by 5 bases and J by 0 bases, with 14 bases between them. DNA of the CDR3: TGTGCCAGCAGCCTGACCGGGTTCTCCTCCTACGAGCAGTACTTC. This translates into CASSLTGFSSYEQYF.

This clone was seen only a few times. The chain is built from TRBV11-2 and TRBJ1-5; 7 bases map to TRBD1. The V gene end was trimmed by 4 bases and the J gene end by 4 bases; junction bases not matched to a gene: 10. The CDR3 runs to 16 residues. Per the germline V gene, CDR1 is SGHAT and CDR2 is FQNNGV. The CDR3 reads CASSSVGDRPNQPQHF. CDR3 sequence (DNA): TGTGCCAGCAGCTCCGTAGGGGACAGACCTAATCAGCCCCAGCATTTT.

This rearrangement joins TRBV29-1 to TRBJ1-2; D remains ambiguous. V lost 1 base to trimming and J lost 5 bases, with 14 bases between them. This CDR3 comprises 14 residues. The germline V gene encodes CDR1 SQVTM and CDR2 ANQGSEA. The CDR3 sequence: CSVEGASFGYGYTF. The CDR3 DNA reads TGCAGCGTTGAAGGGGCGTCCTTTGGGTATGGCTACACCTTC.

The V call is TRBV7-2, the J call TRBJ1-1, with a possible D match to TRBD1 (6 bases). Trimming stripped 6 bases from V and 1 base from J, with 18 bases between. The CDR3 is 16 amino acids. CDR1 SGHTA and CDR2 FQGNSA come from the germline V gene. DNA for the CDR3: TGTGCCAGCAGTCCCCCTATCGGGACAAAGAACACTGAAGCTTTCTTT. It specifies CASSPPIGTKNTEAFF.

The chain recombines TRBV19 with TRBJ1-2, with a weak D call TRBD1 (5 bases). The CDR3 has 14 residues. The germline V gene encodes CDR1 LNHDA and CDR2 SQIVND (reference sequence). Trimming left V 6 bases short and J 7 bases short, with 18 bases between. Here the CDR3 DNA reads TGTGCCAGTAGGGAGAAGGGGCGCGAGGTTGGCTACACCTTC. It yields the protein CASREKGREVGYTF.